A single sample gave rise to the 4 T cell receptor beta chains below, sequenced in a study of T cells in Graves' hyperthyroidism and ophthalmopathy. RNA transcripts gave rise to amplified TCR beta CDR3 regions. The study used the HTBI primer set for a first-round RT-PCR of the TCR CDR3. TCRdb ran MiXCR on the multiplex PCR reads and lists one entry per CDR3 protein. Of around 530,000 distinct CDR3 sequences listed, under 20% are singletons. The material sequenced was blood. These receptors were taken from a woman aged 18-35 years with Graves' ophthalmopathy.

The chain has TRBV11-2 and TRBJ2-7, with TRBD1 identical over 9 bases. The CDR3 extends over 15 amino acids. Germline CDR1 reads SGHAT; CDR2 reads FQNNGV. Unmatched junction bases numbered 8, after V lost 3 bases and J lost 5 bases. As DNA, the CDR3 is TGTGCCAGCAGCTTTCCGGGACAGGGAGGGGACGAGCAGTACTTC. Translation: CASSFPGQGGDEQYF.

In this sample, this clonotype turned up many times. V and J are TRBV5-5 and TRBJ2-7; D is unclear. Germline V gene sequence: CDR1 SGHKS, CDR2 YYEKEE (reference sequence). Trimming took off 4 bases at V and 2 bases at J, with 16 bases between the two ends. The CDR3 sequence is 15 residues long. In DNA form, the CDR3 reads TGTGCCAGCAGCGCCAATCAGTACATCCCCTACGAGCAGTACTTC. Translated, it gives CASSANQYIPYEQYF.

There are many counts of this clonotype. The chain links TRBV20-1 to TRBJ2-3; TRBD1 agrees at 7 bases. Germline CDR1 is DFQATT and CDR2 is SNEGSKA (reference sequence). The V and J ends lost 6 bases and 0 bases, in that order; junction bases with no gene match: 6. This CDR3 contains 14 residues. Here the CDR3 DNA reads TGCAGTGCAAAACCAGGGGGAAGCACAGATACGCAGTATTTT. Protein: CSAKPGGSTDTQYF.

V is TRBV24-1 and J is TRBJ2-3; no clear D gene. This CDR3 contains 12 residues. V lost 9 bases and J 1 base, leaving 7 bases between the germline ends. Per the germline V gene, CDR1 is KGHDR and CDR2 is SFDVKD. CDR3: CATLGGTDTQYF. The CDR3, as DNA: TGTGCCACCCTAGGAGGCACAGATACGCAGTATTTT.